This T cell receptor (beta chain) came from a study of shared clonotypes between healthy human individuals. The V gene's germline CDR1 is MNHNY and CDR2 SVGAGI (reference sequence). This CDR3 has 12 amino acids. V dropped 6 bases and J dropped 2 bases, with 8 bases sitting between them. Study outcomes and limitations: Among the subsets, naive ones generally showed larger estimated richness than memory ones. Generation of non-shared clonotypes was less probable than generation of clonotypes shared by all four donors.

For every subset, genomic DNA was evenly distributed across several immunoSEQ plates. Data came from immunoSEQ multiplex PCR; TCRdb stores just in-frame clones and leaves some out. The sample includes 2,500,000 or so clones, approximately 93% of them seen just once. Worth noting for this clone: Its antigen is as yet unknown.

This sequence joins TRBV6-6 and TRBJ2-7; D gene uncertain. The TCR was taken from a man between 18 and 35 years old in good health. Some clones in this sample may be carry-over from other donors' samples. The sequenced sample consisted of naive CD4+ T cells from PBMCs. Subset denoted: CD45RA+ positively selected. CDR3 DNA: TGTGCCAGCAGCGCATCACCCTACGAGCAGTACTTC. This codes for CASSASPYEQYF.